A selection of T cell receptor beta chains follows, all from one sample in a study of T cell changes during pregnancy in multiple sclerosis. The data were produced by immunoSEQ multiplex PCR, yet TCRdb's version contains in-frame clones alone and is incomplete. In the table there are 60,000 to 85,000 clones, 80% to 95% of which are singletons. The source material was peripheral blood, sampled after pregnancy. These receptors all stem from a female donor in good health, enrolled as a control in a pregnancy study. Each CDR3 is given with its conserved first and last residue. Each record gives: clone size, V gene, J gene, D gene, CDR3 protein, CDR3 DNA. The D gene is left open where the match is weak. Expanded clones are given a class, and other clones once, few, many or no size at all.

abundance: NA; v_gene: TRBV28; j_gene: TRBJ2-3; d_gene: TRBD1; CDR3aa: CASSPNSGGMDTDTQYF; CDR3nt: TGTGCCAGCAGTCCTAATTCAGGGGGCATGGACACAGATACGCAGTATTTT
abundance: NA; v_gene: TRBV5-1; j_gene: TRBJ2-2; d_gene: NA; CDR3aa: CASSLAAGRVYTGELFF; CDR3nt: TGCGCCAGCAGCTTGGCCGCGGGACGGGTGTACACCGGGGAGCTGTTTTTT
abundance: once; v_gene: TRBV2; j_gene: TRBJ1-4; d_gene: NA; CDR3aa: CASNLVINEKLFF; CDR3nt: TGTGCCAGCAACTTGGTCATTAATGAAAAACTGTTTTTT
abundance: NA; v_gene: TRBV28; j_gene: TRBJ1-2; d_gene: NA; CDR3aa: CASRQRISGYTF; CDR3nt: TGTGCCAGCAGACAGCGGATATCAGGCTACACCTTC
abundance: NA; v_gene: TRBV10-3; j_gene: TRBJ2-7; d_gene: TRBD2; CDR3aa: CAISDSPGTSGGRALYEQYF; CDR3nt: TGTGCCATCAGTGATAGTCCCGGGACTAGCGGGGGGCGGGCCCTTTACGAGCAGTACTTC
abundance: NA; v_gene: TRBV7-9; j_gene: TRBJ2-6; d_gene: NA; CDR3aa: CASSSGGSGANVLTF; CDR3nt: TGTGCCAGCAGCTCAGGAGGGTCTGGGGCCAACGTCCTGACTTTC
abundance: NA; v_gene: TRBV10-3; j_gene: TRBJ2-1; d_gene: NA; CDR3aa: CAISSGTFSYNEQFF; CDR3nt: TGTGCCATCAGTTCCGGGACTTTCTCCTACAATGAGCAGTTCTTC
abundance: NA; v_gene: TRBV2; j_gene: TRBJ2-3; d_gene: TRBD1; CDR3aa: CASSEDDRGADTQYF; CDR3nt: TGTGCCAGCAGTGAAGACGACAGGGGAGCAGATACGCAGTATTTT
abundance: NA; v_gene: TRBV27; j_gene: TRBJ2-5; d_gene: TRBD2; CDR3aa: CASSSLWRGLAGWETQYF; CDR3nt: TGTGCCAGCAGTTCCCTCTGGAGGGGACTAGCGGGATGGGAGACCCAGTACTTC
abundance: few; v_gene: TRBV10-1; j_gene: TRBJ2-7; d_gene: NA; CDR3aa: CASSDSHYEQYF; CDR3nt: TGCGCCAGCAGTGACAGTCACTACGAGCAGTACTTC
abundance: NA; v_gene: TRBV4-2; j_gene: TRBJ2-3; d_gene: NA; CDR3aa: CASSQDEAGRDTQYF; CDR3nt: TGTGCCAGCAGCCAAGATGAAGCAGGGCGGGATACGCAGTATTTT
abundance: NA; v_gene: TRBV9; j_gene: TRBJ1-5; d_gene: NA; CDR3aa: CASSGGGGNNQPQHF; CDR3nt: TGTGCCAGCAGCGGGGGAGGGGGTAACAATCAGCCCCAGCATTTT
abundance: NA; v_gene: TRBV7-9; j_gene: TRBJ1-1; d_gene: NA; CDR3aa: CASSPWTAMNTEAFF; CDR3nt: TGTGCCAGCAGCCCTTGGACAGCTATGAACACTGAAGCTTTCTTT